This TCR beta chain comes out of a study of beta chain features in type 1 diabetes. Study summary: Age, gender and cell yields were similar between patients and healthy donors. Whole-study results and caveats: Overrepresentation of cells with high TCR expression could result from cDNA sequencing. Comparison showed that naive, central memory and Treg TCRB repertoires appeared more similar among patients than among healthy donors. Among patients with Type 1 diabetes, TCRB CDR3s were moderately but significantly shorter in every one of the four CD4+ subsets.

Germline loops: CDR1 MGHDK, CDR2 SYGVNS. The CDR3 contains 15 residues. V dropped 8 bases and J dropped 4; count of bases not matched to a gene: 5. This clone was found a few times. Antigen unknown. Via the markers CD45RO/CCR7/CD25/CD127/CD95/CD27, stem cell-like memory, regulatory, central memory and naive CD4+ cells were sorted. Of the isolated RNA, all was reverse transcribed, and so the sequenced material was expressed TCRB transcripts. Sequenced by immunoSEQ multiplex PCR; TCRdb stores in-frame clones only, minus some. The sample has about 150,000 clones, about a tenth seen once. J is TRBJ2-3 and V is TRBV25-1; TRBD2 agrees at 14 bases. The specimen was central memory CD4+ T cells from blood. The sequence derives from a young man with type 1 diabetes. Here the CDR3 reads CASGGTSGSPDTQYF. The CDR3 coding sequence is TGTGCCAGCGGCGGGACTAGCGGGAGCCCAGATACGCAGTATTTT. The variable domain in full, completed from reference TRBV25-1 and TRBJ2-3, reads EADIYQTPRYLVIGTGKKITLECSQTMGHDKMYWYQQDPGMELHLIHYSYGVNSTEKGDLSSESTVSRIRTEHFPLTLESARPSHTSQYLCASGGTSGSPDTQYFGPGTRLTVL.